These T cell receptor beta chains were read from a single sample in a study of cytomegalovirus exposure and HLA in healthy donors. Produced via immunoSEQ multiplex PCR; TCRdb's table is partial and in-frame only. The table lists over 150,000 clones, 77% of them singletons. Sequencing used PBMCs. These TCRs come from a woman between 55 and 75 years old in good health and CMV-seropositive. CDR3s include the opening cysteine and the closing phenylalanine or tryptophan. A D gene is named only where the DNA matches it firmly. Rows give clone size only sometimes, using once, few, many, or a class for an expanded clone.

NA	NA	TRBV2	TRBJ2-5	TGTGCCAGCAGCGGGGTTCAAGAGACCCAGTACTTC	CASSGVQETQYF
NA	NA	TRBV7-9	TRBJ2-1	TGTGCCAGCAGCTTAGGATCTAGGGAGCGTGAGCAGTTCTTC	CASSLGSREREQFF
NA	NA	TRBV18	TRBJ2-2	TGTGCCAGCTCTACAAACACCGGGGAGCTGTTTTTT	CASSTNTGELFF
once	NA	TRBV5-4	TRBJ1-4	TGTGCCAGCAGCTTGGCCGGCACAGGGTTTTTATCTAATGAAAAACTGTTTTTT	CASSLAGTGFLSNEKLFF
NA	NA	TRBV7-9	TRBJ1-1	TGTGCCAGCAGCCCTGAGGTCGCGACTGAAGCTTTCTTT	CASSPEVATEAFF
NA	NA	TRBV6-5	TRBJ1-2	TGTGCCAGCCGTCTCCGTGGTCCAGTCTATGGCTACACCTTC	CASRLRGPVYGYTF
NA	TRBD2	TRBV2	TRBJ2-7	TGTGCCAGCAAGGTTGAGGAAGCGGGAGGTAACCCCTACGAGCAGTACTTC	CASKVEEAGGNPYEQYF
NA	TRBD2	TRBV7-9	TRBJ2-1	TGTGCCAGCAGCTTAGTGGCTAGCGGGGAGATTTACAATGAGCAGTTCTTC	CASSLVASGEIYNEQFF
NA	TRBD1	TRBV19	TRBJ1-1	TGTGCCAGTAGTAAGCTACCGGGACAGGGGAGCACTGAAGCTTTCTTT	CASSKLPGQGSTEAFF
few	TRBD2	TRBV7-2	TRBJ2-1	TGTGCCAGCAGACCGCCCATCGGCGGGGGGGCCAGTAATGAGCAGTTCTTC	CASRPPIGGGASNEQFF
NA	NA	TRBV30	TRBJ1-6	TGTGCCTGGAGTCTCGACAGGTTGAATTCACCCCTCCACTTT	CAWSLDRLNSPLHF
NA	TRBD1	TRBV7-6	TRBJ1-6	TGTGCCAGCAGCCCTACAGGGGGTAGTAATTCACCCCTCCACTTT	CASSPTGGSNSPLHF
NA	TRBD1	TRBV5-1	TRBJ1-3	TGCGCCAGCAGCTCGGGACAGACCGAAGGAAACACCATATATTTT	CASSSGQTEGNTIYF
few	NA	TRBV5-1	TRBJ2-5	TGCGCCAGCAGCTTAGGAGGGGGCGTGGAGACCCAGTACTTC	CASSLGGGVETQYF
NA	TRBD1	TRBV7-2	TRBJ1-2	TGTGCCAGCAGGAAGGGACAGATCCATGGCTACACCTTC	CASRKGQIHGYTF
NA	NA	TRBV27	TRBJ1-4	TGTGCCAGCAGTTTGGGGGGGGAAAAACTGTTTTTT	CASSLGGEKLFF
NA	NA	TRBV27	TRBJ2-7	TGTGCCAGCACCCCCAACAGGGGAGGTGAGCAGTACTTC	CASTPNRGGEQYF
NA	TRBD2	TRBV2	TRBJ2-2	TGTGCCAGCAGTGAGGGAGGGCTAGCCAATACCGGGGAGCTGTTTTTT	CASSEGGLANTGELFF
NA	NA	TRBV25-1	TRBJ1-4	TGTGCCAGCAGTGCCAGGGAGGGGGGCGCAACTAATGAAAAACTGTTTTTT	CASSAREGGATNEKLFF
NA	NA	TRBV7-3	TRBJ1-1	TGTGCCAGCAGTCCAAAGGGGGGGCTAGTGAACACTAAAGCTTTCTTT	CASSPKGGLVNTKAFF
NA	TRBD1	TRBV7-2	TRBJ1-6	TGTGCCAGCAGCCGACAGGGCAAAAATTCACCCCTCCACTTT	CASSRQGKNSPLHF
NA	NA	TRBV9	TRBJ1-2	TGTGCCAGCAGCGCAAAGGGGCGTCTTAACTATGGCTACACCTTC	CASSAKGRLNYGYTF
NA	NA	TRBV7-3	TRBJ1-1	TGTGCCAGCAGCTTAAATCGGGTCGTGGTCACTGAAGCTTTCTTT	CASSLNRVVVTEAFF
NA	NA	TRBV7-2	TRBJ2-6	TGTGCCAGGCCAGTTAGCCAGGGTTCATCTGGGGCCAACGTCCTGACTTTC	CARPVSQGSSGANVLTF
few	TRBD1	TRBV4-2	TRBJ2-7	TGTGCCAGCAGCCAAGTAGGAGGACAGGGGCGCGAGCAGTACTTC	CASSQVGGQGREQYF
NA	NA	TRBV6-1	TRBJ1-1	TGTGCCAGCCAATCAAAGACAATACTCAACACTGAAGCTTTCTTT	CASQSKTILNTEAFF
NA	NA	TRBV18	TRBJ1-6	TGTGCCAGCTCACCGGGGCAGGCTTCACCCCTCCACTTT	CASSPGQASPLHF
few	TRBD1	TRBV6-5	TRBJ1-1	TGTGCCAGCAGTTACGGCGACAGGGGGAACACTGAAGCTTTCTTT	CASSYGDRGNTEAFF
NA	TRBD1	TRBV6-1	TRBJ2-7	TGTGCCAGCAGTGCGGACAGGGGAGCCTACGAGCAGTACTTC	CASSADRGAYEQYF
few	TRBD1	TRBV7-2	TRBJ1-2	TGTGCCAGCAGAAAAACAGGGGTCTATGGCTACACCTTC	CASRKTGVYGYTF
NA	NA	TRBV15	TRBJ2-1	TGTGCCACCAGCAGAGGGGGCTCAGACAGTCTACCCTACAATGAGCAGTTCTTC	CATSRGGSDSLPYNEQFF
few	NA	TRBV11-1	TRBJ2-2	TGTGCCAGCAGCTTCTACGGGGGTCCGAACACCGGGGAGCTGTTTTTT	CASSFYGGPNTGELFF
NA	TRBD1	TRBV4-2	TRBJ1-2	TGTGCCAGCAGCCCTCGACAGGGGGGGGATGGCTACACCTTC	CASSPRQGGDGYTF
NA	NA	TRBV13	TRBJ1-6	TGTGCCAGCAGCCGACCCCTCCACTTT	CASSRPLHF
NA	TRBD1	TRBV9	TRBJ1-1	TGTGCCAGCAGCGTAGAAGGTTTGACAGGGGAAAACACTGAAGCTTTCTTT	CASSVEGLTGENTEAFF
NA	NA	TRBV4-1	TRBJ1-1	TGCGCCAGCAGCCAAGATGTCCAGAACACTGAAGCTTTCTTT	CASSQDVQNTEAFF
NA	NA	TRBV2	TRBJ1-5	TGTGCCAGCAGTGAGATACTCCTCCCCCGGCCCCAGCATTTT	CASSEILLPRPQHF
few	TRBD1	TRBV2	TRBJ2-1	TGTGCCAGCAGTGAAGGGACAGGGGCCTACAATGAGCAGTTCTTC	CASSEGTGAYNEQFF
NA	NA	TRBV7-2	TRBJ2-1	TGTGCCAGCAGCCCACAAGGCCTTTCTCGGGGGGCCCCGACCGAGCAGTTCTTC	CASSPQGLSRGAPTEQFF
NA	TRBD1	TRBV27	TRBJ2-7	TGTGCCAGCGGGCTTATGGGGCAGGGGGCGTACGAGCAGTACTTC	CASGLMGQGAYEQYF
NA	NA	TRBV28	TRBJ2-3	TGTGCCAGCTCCCACCAGGGAGGAGATACGCAGTATTTT	CASSHQGGDTQYF
NA	NA	TRBV7-9	TRBJ1-6	TGTGCCAGCAGCTTGGAAGGGGGTGGATCACCCCTCCACTTT	CASSLEGGGSPLHF
NA	NA	TRBV19	TRBJ1-1	TGTGCCAGTACGGGGAGGGGGGACCGTCGGAAGGGTGAAGCTTTCTTT	CASTGRGDRRKGEAFF
NA	NA	TRBV7-9	TRBJ1-5	TGTGCCAGCAGCGCGTCCGGAGTAGCGATCCAGCCCCAGCATTTT	CASSASGVAIQPQHF
few	NA	TRBV4-3	TRBJ2-5	TGCGCCAGCAGCCCCTCAGCGACGTTAGAGACCCAGTACTTC	CASSPSATLETQYF
NA	NA	TRBV7-9	TRBJ2-7	TGTGCCAGCAGCCAATGGGCCGGGGGCGAGCAGTACTTC	CASSQWAGGEQYF
once	TRBD1	TRBV6-5	TRBJ2-7	TGTGCCAGCAGTTACAGCCGGGACAGTACCTACGAGCAGTACTTC	CASSYSRDSTYEQYF
NA	NA	TRBV30	TRBJ2-4	TGTGCCTGGAGTGTTTCCAGGCGGGTGGCCAAAAACATTCAGTACTTC	CAWSVSRRVAKNIQYF
NA	TRBD2	TRBV18	TRBJ2-1	TGTGCCAGCTCACCGACTACTAGCGGGAGTAATGAGCAGTTCTTC	CASSPTTSGSNEQFF
NA	TRBD2	TRBV5-8	TRBJ2-1	TGTGCCAGCAGCTTAGCGGGAGGGGCCTACAATGAGCAGTTCTTC	CASSLAGGAYNEQFF
few	NA	TRBV9	TRBJ2-3	TGTGCCAGCAGCGTAGGGAGGGGCCTTAGCACAGATACGCAGTATTTT	CASSVGRGLSTDTQYF
NA	TRBD1	TRBV30	TRBJ2-7	TGTGCCTGGACGTTGGATGCGACAGGGGCCGGGGCCTTC	CAWTLDATGAGAF
NA	TRBD1	TRBV7-8	TRBJ1-2	TGTGCCAGCAGCTTAGCGCAGAGAGACAGGGCAGACTATGGCTACACCTTC	CASSLAQRDRADYGYTF